This T cell receptor beta chain derives from a study of T cells in localized non-small cell lung cancer. Study-level findings and limits: Among blood samples, higher T cell density accompanied longer overall survival. There was higher T cell clonality in uninvolved adjacent lung than in tumor, and it was highest there.

Concerning this clone: Its antigen is unidentified.

Repertoires were generated with immunoSEQ multiplex PCR, while TCRdb's copy carries only in-frame clones and drops some. The sample holds around 78,000 clones, around 90% seen once. CDR3 length: 13 amino acids. With 0 bases removed from V and 8 bases from J, the gap between germline ends came to 13 bases. Germline values: CDR1 GTSNPN, CDR2 SVGIG (reference sequence). This material consisted of peripheral blood, taken before any cancer treatment. This chain connects TRBV30 to TRBJ1-2, with D hard to call. The clonotype comes from a woman aged 35-70 years with stage I squamous cell lung carcinoma. The CDR3 loop is CAWSVISAVGYTF. The CDR3 DNA follows: TGTGCCTGGAGTGTGATCTCGGCCGTCGGCTACACCTTC.